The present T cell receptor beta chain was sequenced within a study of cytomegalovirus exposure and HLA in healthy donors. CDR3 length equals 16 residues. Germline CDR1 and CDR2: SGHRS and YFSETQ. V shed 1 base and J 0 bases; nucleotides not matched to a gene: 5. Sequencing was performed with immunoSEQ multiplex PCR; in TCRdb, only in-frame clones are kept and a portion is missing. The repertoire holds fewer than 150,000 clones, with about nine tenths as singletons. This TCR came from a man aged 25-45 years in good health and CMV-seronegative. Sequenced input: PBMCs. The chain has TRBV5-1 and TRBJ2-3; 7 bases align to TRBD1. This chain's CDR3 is CASSLRDRTSTDTQYF. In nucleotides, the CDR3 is TGCGCCAGCAGCTTGCGGGACAGAACTAGCACAGATACGCAGTATTTT.